This T cell receptor beta chain was observed in a study of read filtering for tumor transcriptome and immune sequencing (dated by TCRdb to 2018 to 2021). Turning to the overall study: The cohort had 16 to 20 male and approximately 15 female patients with a mean age of around 66 years, ranging from roughly 45 to 90. Per sample, about 3.5 to 11 million TCR-region mapped reads were obtained with IR-seq, compared with only roughly 80 to 1273 with RNA-seq. Whole-transcriptome libraries were prepared with the TruSeq RNA Access Library Prep Kit after DNase treatment. By revised international staging, 8 patients were R-ISS I, some 16 were R-ISS II and about seven were R-ISS III. A main aim was a read-filtering strategy for immune repertoire data, specifically whether clonotypes supported by a single read should be removed. Using the same bone marrow samples, the study compared TCR repertoires obtained by targeted immune repertoire sequencing with those obtained by bulk whole-transcriptome sequencing.

Bone marrow was sampled from every patient at the time of active disease. Isolation of bone marrow mononuclear cells was performed by Ficoll-Hypaque density gradient centrifugation. Myeloma plasma cells were removed and CD138-negative cells were collected by negative selection after labeling with CD138 magnetic microbeads on a MACS separator. Flow cytometry on an Attune NxT with CD138 antibodies was used to check the purity of the isolated cells. TRIzol reagent was used to extract total RNA, which was then quantified with a NanoDrop spectrophotometer. For each patient, paired RNA-seq and IR-seq were run on the CD138-negative bone marrow sample from that patient. The Immunoverse kit was used to build TCR libraries from around 420 ng RNA, with molecular barcoded adaptors covering alpha/delta and beta/gamma chains. The same RNA used for transcriptome sequencing was used for TCR library preparation. Sequencing of the TCR libraries was done on an Illumina HiSeq 4000 with 2 x 150 cycles. As for how the authors treated the data: Using MiXCR, which included quality filtering and error correction, TCR reads were aligned to human V, D, J and C references and then assembled into CDR3 clonotypes. The tcR package in R was used to analyze clonotype counts and gene usage diversity. Raw mapping reads were checked after the RNA-seq reads had been mapped by STAR aligner version 2.5.3a onto the human GRCh37 genome. IR-seq fastq files were randomly downsampled with Seqtk 1.3 to test the effect of sequencing depth on detected clonotypes. Clones were called with MiXCR by TCRdb after fastp trimmed the public reads at Q25, and only in-frame beta chains were retained. Here each entry gathers all rows of one CDR3 protein and keeps the most common genes and DNA. TCRdb's processing, not the authors', yielded these V and J calls. The sample records more than 55,000 distinct CDR3 sequences, roughly 19% of which are singletons. The top ten constitute under 13% of the sample.

The CDR3 contains 16 residues, cysteine and phenylalanine counted. The kept DNA is CDR3 alone, 48 bases in frame from the first base. From a lookup of the germline V gene, CDR1 and CDR2 are SGHVS and FNYEAQ. Between the V and J ends, shortened by 2 bases and 3 bases respectively, the junction contains 13 bases. There are many counts of this clonotype. No antigen is known for it. Base-call qualities are not available, and no considerably larger clone is one nucleotide away. Broader findings and caveats from the paper: Rather than purified T cells, the sorted CD138-negative fraction was a mixed bone marrow immune population. The correlation between IR-seq and RNA-seq shared clonotype proportions rose when single-read clonotypes were removed. Single-read clonotypes made up about 81.9% of clonotypes but roughly 3.5% of total reads in IR-seq, and 70% to 75% of clonotypes and 35% to 55% of reads in RNA-seq. Compared with RNA-seq, IR-seq captured clonotypes at much higher depth and more reliably, and a smaller IR-seq throughput was enough to identify most shared clonotypes.

This TCR was sampled from a donor at least 40 years old with multiple myeloma. Sequencing input: a population of CD138-negative cells sorted from bone marrow. The cell subset or site label, as the study defines it: bone marrow mononuclear cells depleted of CD138+ plasma/myeloma cells by negative magnetic selection. The rearranged chain carries TRBV7-6 and TRBJ2-2, with an unclear D gene assignment. The CDR3 region: CASSLLGGGDTGELFF. The sequenced DNA is TGTGCCAGCAGCTTATTAGGCGGTGGAGACACCGGGGAGCTGTTTTTT. Beyond the CDR3, the reference TRBV7-6 and TRBJ2-2 genes provide the residues; the full variable domain reads: GAGVSQSPRYKVTKRGQDVALRCDPISGHVSLYWYRQALGQGPEFLTYFNYEAQQDKSGLPNDRFSAERPEGSISTLTIQRTEQRDSAMYRCASSLLGGGDTGELFFGEGSRLTVL.